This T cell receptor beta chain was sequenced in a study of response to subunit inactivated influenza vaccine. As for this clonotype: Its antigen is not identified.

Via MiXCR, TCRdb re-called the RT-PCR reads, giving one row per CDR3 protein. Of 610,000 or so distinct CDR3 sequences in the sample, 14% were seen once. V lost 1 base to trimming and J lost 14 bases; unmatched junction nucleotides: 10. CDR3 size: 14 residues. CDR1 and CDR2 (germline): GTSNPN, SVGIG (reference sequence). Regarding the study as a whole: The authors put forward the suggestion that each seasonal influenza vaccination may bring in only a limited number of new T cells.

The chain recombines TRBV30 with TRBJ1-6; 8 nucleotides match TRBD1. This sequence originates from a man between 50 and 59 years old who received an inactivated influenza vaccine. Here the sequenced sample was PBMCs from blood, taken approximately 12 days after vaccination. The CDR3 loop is CAWSAQGEPSALHF. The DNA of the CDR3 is TGTGCCTGGAGTGCACAGGGGGAACCTTCGGCCCTCCACTTT.